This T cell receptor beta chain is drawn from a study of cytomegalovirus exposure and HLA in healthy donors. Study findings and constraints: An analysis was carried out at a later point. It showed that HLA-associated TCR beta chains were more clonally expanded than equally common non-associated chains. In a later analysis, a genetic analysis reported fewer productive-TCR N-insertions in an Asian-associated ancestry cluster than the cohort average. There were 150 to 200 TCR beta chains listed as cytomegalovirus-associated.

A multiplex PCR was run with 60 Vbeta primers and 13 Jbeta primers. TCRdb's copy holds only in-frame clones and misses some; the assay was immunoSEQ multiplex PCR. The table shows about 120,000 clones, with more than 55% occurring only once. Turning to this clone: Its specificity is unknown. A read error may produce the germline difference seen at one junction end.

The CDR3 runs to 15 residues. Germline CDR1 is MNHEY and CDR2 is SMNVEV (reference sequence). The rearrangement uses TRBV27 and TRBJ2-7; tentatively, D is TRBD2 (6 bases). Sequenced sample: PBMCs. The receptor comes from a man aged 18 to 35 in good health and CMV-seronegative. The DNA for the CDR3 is TGTGCCGGCAGCAAAAGGAGGGGCGCCAACTACGAGCAGTACTTC. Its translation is CAGSKRRGANYEQYF.